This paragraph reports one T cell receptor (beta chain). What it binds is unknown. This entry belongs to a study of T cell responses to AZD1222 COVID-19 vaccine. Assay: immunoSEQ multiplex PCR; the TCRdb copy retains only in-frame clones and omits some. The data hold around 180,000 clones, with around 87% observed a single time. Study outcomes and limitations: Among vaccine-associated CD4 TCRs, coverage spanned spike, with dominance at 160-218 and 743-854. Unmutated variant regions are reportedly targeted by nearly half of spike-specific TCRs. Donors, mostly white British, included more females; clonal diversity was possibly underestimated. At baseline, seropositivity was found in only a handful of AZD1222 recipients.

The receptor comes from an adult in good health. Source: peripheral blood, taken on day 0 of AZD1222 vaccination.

The CDR3 coding sequence is TGTGCCAGCAGCTTGACTAGCGCGAACACCGGGGAGCTGTTTTTT. Translated: CASSLTSANTGELFF. V and J are TRBV5-4 and TRBJ2-2; 7 positions agree with TRBD2. Germline trimming cut 1 base from V and 0 bases from J; bases unmatched to any gene: 0. The CDR3 loop spans 15 amino acids. Looked up from germline, CDR1 is SGHNT and CDR2 is YYREEE (reference sequence).